This T cell receptor (beta chain) originates from a study of blood T cell repertoires in COVID-19. Study-wide background: Collection of acute and convalescent COVID-19 samples took place in the United States, Italy and Spain. Nucleic acid was either cDNA or gDNA, and it came from T cells, B-cell-depleted T cells, or PBMCs.

This CDR3 has 16 residues. Trimming took 4 bases from V and 1 from J; bases not matched to a gene: 8. In the original workflow: By means of reference gene primer amplification, nucleated cell counts were estimated. Clones were read by immunoSEQ multiplex PCR, and TCRdb kept only the in-frame ones, dropping some. That table supplies the V and J calls and clone size; D and trimming were determined from the DNA. The sample consists of over 120,000 clones, about 77% of them appearing once. The sequencing input was peripheral blood. This chain joins TRBV5-3 and TRBJ2-7, with 10 bases fitting TRBD2. TRBV5-3 is an ORF for which the function is uncertain. The TCR comes from a woman in her forties or fifties with active or convalescent COVID-19. The CDR3 spells CARSPKPSGSSYEQYF. The CDR3 DNA reads as TGTGCCAGAAGCCCCAAACCTAGCGGGAGTTCCTACGAGCAGTACTTC.